One and the same sample provided the 27 T cell receptor beta chains below, sequenced in a study of blood T cell repertoires in COVID-19 (dated by TCRdb to between 2020 and 2021). The method was the immunoSEQ multiplex PCR assay. TCRdb provides this immuneACCESS table in a form limited to in-frame rearrangements. Some clones are lacking; in checked studies, under half of them reflect an unresolved V gene, and why the rest are absent is not known. The sample yields 100,000 to 150,000 clones; over 80% were counted once. In total, the top ten clones hold 10% to 15% of the sample. The sample was peripheral blood. The source of these receptors is a man in his sixties with acute or convalescent COVID-19.

CDR3: CASSVEGLGVGYTF. In DNA form, the CDR3 reads TGTGCCAGCAGCGTAGAGGGGCTAGGGGTTGGCTACACCTTC. J is TRBJ1-2 and V is TRBV9; D is perhaps TRBD1 (5 bases). V was pared by 0 bases and J by 7 bases, with 13 bases between. Germline lookup yields CDR1 SGDLS and CDR2 YYNGEE. The CDR3 extends over 14 amino acids.

The chain links TRBV5-1 to TRBJ2-1; 14 nucleotides agree with TRBD2. Unmatched junction bases numbered 4, after V lost 4 bases and J lost 4 bases. The CDR3 sequence is 16 residues long. Germline V gene lookup returns CDR1 SGHRS and CDR2 YFSETQ. The CDR3 nucleotides read TGCGCCAGCAGCCTGGGACTAGCGGGAGTTTACAATGAGCAGTTCTTC. The encoded protein is CASSLGLAGVYNEQFF.

The V and J genes are TRBV19 and TRBJ2-7; 8 bases are a match to TRBD2. Germline CDR1 LNHDA, CDR2 SQIVND (reference sequence). This CDR3 has 15 residues. With 3 bases clipped from V and 6 bases from J, the junction kept 10 bases outside the gene matches. The CDR3 nucleotides are TGTGCCAGTAGTATCCGGACACCCGGGAGGGTCGAGCAGTACTTC. It encodes CASSIRTPGRVEQYF. Combining the CDR3 with reference TRBV19 and TRBJ2-7 gives the whole variable domain DGGITQSPKYLFRKEGQNVTLSCEQNLNHDAMYWYRQDPGQGLRLIYYSQIVNDFQKGDIAEGYSVSREKKESFPLTVTSAQKNPTAFYLCASSIRTPGRVEQYFGPGTRLTVT.

The CDR3 sequence: CASSSTPTGILGETQYF. CDR3 DNA: TGTGCCAGCAGCTCCACCCCGACAGGGATCCTAGGAGAGACCCAGTACTTC. The chain couples TRBV28 to TRBJ2-5; TRBD1 matches at 7 bases. The trim removed 6 bases at V and 4 bases at J, leaving 17 bases unmatched. From germline, CDR1 is MDHEN and CDR2 SYDVKM. The CDR3 has 17 residues.

This sequence joins TRBV28 and TRBJ1-2; tentative D call: TRBD1 (6 bases). Germline CDR1 and CDR2: MDHEN and SYDVKM. The CDR3 contains 15 residues. V was clipped by 6 bases and J by 1 base, with 15 bases between them. CDR3 protein: CASRLDSLINYGYTF. CDR3 DNA sequence: TGTGCCAGCAGGCTGGACAGCCTCATTAACTATGGCTACACCTTC.

The chain joins TRBV27 to TRBJ2-3; no clear D. Trimming shortened V by 4 bases and J by 2 bases, and 16 bases separated the two germline ends. The CDR3 has 16 amino acids. Germline CDR1 reads MNHEY; CDR2 reads SMNVEV (reference sequence). For the CDR3, the DNA is TGTGCCAGCAGTTACCCTTCCGCAGATAACACAGATACGCAGTATTTT. This sequence encodes CASSYPSADNTDTQYF.

This clone was seen a few times. The rearrangement uses TRBV28 and TRBJ1-1; TRBD1 agrees at 9 bases. Unmatched junction bases numbered 10, after V lost 4 bases and J lost 7 bases. This CDR3 has 15 residues. Germline CDR1 reads MDHEN; CDR2 reads SYDVKM. The CDR3: CASSYNRGRSGEAFF. CDR3 sequence (DNA): TGTGCCAGCAGTTATAACAGGGGGCGGAGTGGTGAAGCTTTCTTT.

CDR3 region: CAWSGLAGGLLTVQFF. In DNA, the CDR3 is TGTGCCTGGAGCGGACTAGCGGGAGGGCTTTTGACGGTGCAGTTCTTC. The rearrangement uses TRBV30 and TRBJ2-1; 15 nucleotides align to TRBD2. Trimming at V came to 3 bases and at J to 12 bases, leaving 12 bases not matched to a gene. Germline-derived CDR1 and CDR2 are GTSNPN and SVGIG (reference sequence). The CDR3 extends over 16 amino acids.

V gene TRBV28 combines with J gene TRBJ1-5; 7 bases agree with TRBD1. Germline trimming cut 5 bases from V and 3 bases from J; bases unmatched to any gene: 10. CDR1 is MDHEN, CDR2 SYDVKM, per germline. This CDR3 has 16 amino acids. The CDR3 loop is CASSPPRQGINQPQHF. CDR3 bases: TGTGCCAGCAGTCCTCCTAGACAGGGCATCAATCAGCCCCAGCATTTT.

The chain combines TRBV19 with TRBJ1-2; D ambiguous. The V end lost 5 bases, the J end lost 2 bases, and 9 bases lay between the germline ends. CDR3 size: 13 residues. In germline, CDR1 is LNHDA, CDR2 SQIVND (reference sequence). The CDR3 reads CASSLGVNYGYTF. In DNA, the CDR3 is TGTGCCAGTAGTCTCGGAGTGAACTATGGCTACACCTTC.

The rearrangement uses TRBV5-1 and TRBJ2-7, with 10 bases lining up with TRBD2. The CDR3 covers 14 residues. The trim removed 6 bases at V and 4 bases at J, leaving 7 bases unmatched. Looked up from germline, CDR1 is SGHRS and CDR2 is YFSETQ. DNA of the CDR3: TGCGCCAGCACCGAACTAGCGGGAAAATACGAGCAGTACTTC. Translated, it gives CASTELAGKYEQYF.

In its sample, this clone was seen once. V usage is TRBV10-1 and J usage is TRBJ2-1; a weak D match, TRBD1 (6 bases). This CDR3 has 13 amino acids. The V gene's germline CDR1 is WNHNN and CDR2 SYGVQD (reference sequence). Trimming stripped 8 bases from V and 9 bases from J, with 17 bases between. The CDR3 here is CASGSLPGAEQFF. The CDR3 nucleotides read TGCGCCAGCGGTAGTCTTCCAGGGGCTGAGCAGTTCTTC.

The chain couples TRBV5-1 to TRBJ2-3; 11 bases are a match to TRBD2. With 1 base clipped from V and 2 bases from J, the junction kept 3 bases outside the gene matches. Per germline, CDR1 SGHRS and CDR2 YFSETQ. The CDR3 loop spans 16 amino acids. The CDR3 region has the DNA TGCGCCAGCAGCTTGCGACTAGCGGGAAACACAGATACGCAGTATTTT. This encodes CASSLRLAGNTDTQYF. Drawing the rest from reference TRBV5-1 and TRBJ2-3, the complete variable domain is KAGVTQTPRYLIKTRGQQVTLSCSPISGHRSVSWYQQTPGQGLQFLFEYFSETQRNKGNFPGRFSGRQFSNSRSEMNVSTLELGDSALYLCASSLRLAGNTDTQYFGPGTRLTVL.

This rearrangement joins TRBV5-4 to TRBJ2-2; TRBD1 agrees at 7 bases. CDR1 is SGHNT and CDR2 is YYREEE in the germline V gene (reference sequence). The CDR3 is 15 residues long. The J segment lost 4 bases and the V segment lost 4 bases, leaving 7 bases of the junction unmatched. Here the CDR3 DNA reads TGTGCCAGCAGCCGACAGGGCCTGGGCACCGGGGAGCTGTTTTTT. Amino acid sequence: CASSRQGLGTGELFF.

J is TRBJ2-1 and V is TRBV5-4; 10 bases fit TRBD2. CDR1 is SGHNT, CDR2 YYREEE, per germline (reference sequence). There are 17 residues in the CDR3. J lost 5 bases, V lost 0 bases, and 8 bases had no gene match. The chain's CDR3 is CASSLGTSGGPNNEQFF. The DNA of the CDR3 is TGTGCCAGCAGCTTGGGGACTAGCGGAGGCCCCAACAATGAGCAGTTCTTC.

The chain links TRBV7-3 to TRBJ1-2; no definite D call. Germline V CDR1 and CDR2: SGHTA, FQGTGA. This CDR3 region has 11 residues. Trimming removed 5 bases at V and 8 bases at J, with 9 bases between. CDR3 amino acids: CASSPPGGYTF. CDR3 nucleotides: TGTGCCAGCAGCCCTCCGGGGGGCTACACCTTC.

The chain employs TRBV9 and TRBJ2-7; 12 bases align to TRBD1. Germline loops: CDR1 SGDLS, CDR2 YYNGEE. The CDR3 is made up of 14 amino acids. V lost 2 bases, J lost 6 bases, and 3 bases stayed unmatched. CDR3 sequence reads: CASSVGDRGREQYF. DNA for the CDR3: TGTGCCAGCAGCGTGGGGGACAGGGGGCGCGAGCAGTACTTC.

This clone was counted once. The CDR3 DNA reads TGTGCCAGCAGCGAGACAGGGAGCAGTTCGGGGGAGCTGTTTTTT. Its translation is CASSETGSSSGELFF. This chain links TRBV9 with TRBJ2-2, with TRBD1 identical over 7 bases. The CDR3 is 15 amino acids. Germline V gives CDR1 SGDLS, CDR2 YYNGEE. The J segment lost 8 bases and the V segment lost 3 bases, leaving 10 bases of the junction unmatched.

V and J are TRBV9 and TRBJ2-5; possibly TRBD2 for D (6 bases). The germline CDR1 and CDR2 sequences are SGDLS and YYNGEE. The CDR3 loop spans 16 amino acids. Between the trimmed V and J ends, which lost 0 bases and 0 bases, there was a span of 12 bases. CDR3 DNA sequence: TGTGCCAGCAGCGTAGGGCTAGCGCGGTACCAAGAGACCCAGTACTTC. As protein: CASSVGLARYQETQYF.

The gene calls are TRBV6-5 and TRBJ1-6; D is possibly TRBD1 (6 bases). The V end was cut by 3 bases, the J end by 3 bases, with 12 bases between. This CDR3 comprises 16 residues. Germline V gene lookup returns CDR1 MNHEY and CDR2 SVGAGI. CDR3 region: CASSYQQGIYNSPLHF. In nucleotides, the CDR3 is TGTGCCAGCAGTTATCAACAGGGCATCTATAATTCACCCCTCCACTTT.

The V gene is TRBV6-1, the J gene TRBJ1-1, with D possibly matching TRBD1 (6 bases). V shed 1 base and J shed 1 base, with 10 bases lying between them. This CDR3 spans 15 amino acids. The germline V gene has CDR1 MNHNS and CDR2 SASEGT. CDR3 protein: CASSEGTAENTEAFF. Here the CDR3 DNA reads TGTGCCAGCAGTGAAGGGACAGCCGAGAACACTGAAGCTTTCTTT.

The rearrangement links TRBV6-5 to TRBJ2-7; 9 bases are a match to TRBD1. V dropped 6 bases and J dropped 0; count of bases not matched to a gene: 6. Per the germline V gene, CDR1 is MNHEY and CDR2 is SVGAGI. CDR3 length: 15 residues. This CDR3 reads CASSYGTGSSYEQYF. DNA for the CDR3: TGTGCCAGCAGCTATGGGACAGGGAGCTCCTACGAGCAGTACTTC.

V is TRBV2 and J is TRBJ2-6; D gene ambiguous. Germline assignment: CDR1 SNHLY and CDR2 FYNNEI. V was shortened by 6 bases and J by 3 bases, with 12 bases between the two germline ends. CDR3 length equals 15 residues. The DNA of the CDR3 is TGTGCCAGCAGCGGTCAACGTTTTGGGGCCAACGTCCTGACTTTC. Its translation is CASSGQRFGANVLTF.

The V call is TRBV19, the J call TRBJ1-5; the D is unclear. V was shortened by 4 bases and J by 0 bases, with 10 bases between the two germline ends. Per germline, CDR1 LNHDA and CDR2 SQIVND (reference sequence). The CDR3 contains 15 residues. CDR3 bases: TGTGCCAGTAGTAAACAGTCATATAGCAATCAGCCCCAGCATTTT. This sequence encodes CASSKQSYSNQPQHF.

The chain links TRBV28 to TRBJ1-2; no clear D. The germline gives CDR1 MDHEN, CDR2 SYDVKM. The CDR3 has 12 amino acids. V was clipped by 5 bases and J by 7 bases, with 11 bases between them. The CDR3, as DNA: TGTGCCAGCAGTGGAGGGCTCATTGGCTACACCTTC. This sequence encodes CASSGGLIGYTF.

The chain couples TRBV3-1 (or the pseudogene TRBV3-2) to TRBJ1-2; 7 bases are shared with TRBD1. From germline, CDR1 is LGHDT and CDR2 YNNKEL (reference sequence). V shed 3 bases and J 6 bases; nucleotides not matched to a gene: 7. The CDR3 runs 14 residues. The CDR3 DNA is TGTGCCAGCAGCCACAGAACAGGGGAAGATGGCTACACCTTC. Encoded protein: CASSHRTGEDGYTF.

This clone was seen a few times. V is TRBV7-9 and J is TRBJ2-7; 7 bases align to TRBD2. CDR1 and CDR2 from the germline V gene are SEHNR and FQNEAQ (reference sequence). The CDR3 runs 15 residues. J was trimmed by 1 base and V by 0 bases; bases with no gene match: 3. As DNA, the CDR3 is TGTGCCAGCAGCTTAGCGGGTAGCGGGTCCTACGAGCAGTACTTC. Its translation: CASSLAGSGSYEQYF.